These T cell receptor beta chains were read from a single sample in a study of vaccination effects on CD4 cells after COVID-19. These receptors have no known antigen. Here immunoSEQ multiplex PCR was the method, and the copy in TCRdb shows in-frame clones only, minus some. Among about 80,000 clones listed, around 74% were seen once. This specimen was CD4+ T cells from PBMCs cultured with HCoV-OC43 spike peptides, taken after COVID-19 vaccination. These receptors were taken from a human donor who received a COVID-19 vaccine. CDR3s include the opening cysteine and the closing phenylalanine or tryptophan. Each record gives: D gene, V gene, J gene, clone size, CDR3 DNA, CDR3 protein. A D gene is named only where the DNA matches it firmly. Size is omitted from some rows. Given values are once, few, many or a class for expanded clones.

d_gene: -; v_gene: TRBV6-5; j_gene: TRBJ1-2; abundance: -; CDR3nt: TGTGCCAGCAGTTACAGCTTCGCCAGGGGAGGTGGCTACACCTTC; CDR3aa: CASSYSFARGGGYTF
d_gene: -; v_gene: TRBV24-1; j_gene: TRBJ1-2; abundance: once; CDR3nt: TGTGCCACCAGTGATACTCGGGGGGGCTATGGCTACACCTTC; CDR3aa: CATSDTRGGYGYTF
d_gene: -; v_gene: TRBV18; j_gene: TRBJ2-3; abundance: -; CDR3nt: TGTGCCAGCTCACCACTTCTCGCCACAGATACGCAGTATTTT; CDR3aa: CASSPLLATDTQYF
d_gene: TRBD2; v_gene: TRBV18; j_gene: TRBJ2-1; abundance: -; CDR3nt: TGTGCCAGCTCACCCCAACTAGCGGGGGGGGACAATGAGCAGTTCTTC; CDR3aa: CASSPQLAGGDNEQFF
d_gene: TRBD1; v_gene: TRBV11-1; j_gene: TRBJ2-1; abundance: -; CDR3nt: TGTGCCAGCAGCTTATCGACAGGGTCCTACAATGAGCAGTTCTTC; CDR3aa: CASSLSTGSYNEQFF
d_gene: -; v_gene: TRBV19; j_gene: TRBJ1-1; abundance: few; CDR3nt: TGTGCCAGTCGGACGGCGAACACTGAAGCTTTCTTT; CDR3aa: CASRTANTEAFF
d_gene: -; v_gene: TRBV10-2; j_gene: TRBJ1-4; abundance: -; CDR3nt: TGCGCCAGCAGTGAAGGGACGACGCTGGGAAAACTGTTTTTT; CDR3aa: CASSEGTTLGKLFF
d_gene: TRBD1; v_gene: TRBV5-4; j_gene: TRBJ1-2; abundance: -; CDR3nt: TGTGCCAGCAGCGCCACGACAGGGGGAGGCTACACCTTC; CDR3aa: CASSATTGGGYTF
d_gene: TRBD1; v_gene: TRBV6-5; j_gene: TRBJ1-2; abundance: -; CDR3nt: TGTGCCAGCAGTTCCGGACAGGGAGGCTACACCTTC; CDR3aa: CASSSGQGGYTF
d_gene: -; v_gene: TRBV12-3/TRBV12-4; j_gene: TRBJ2-3; abundance: -; CDR3nt: TGTGCCAGCAGAGAGTGGGGGGTCCGTACGCAGTATTTT; CDR3aa: CASREWGVRTQYF
d_gene: -; v_gene: TRBV7-3; j_gene: TRBJ1-1; abundance: -; CDR3nt: TGTGCCAGCAGCCCCCCACCCCCCGGGGGTCGGACTGAAGCTTTCTTT; CDR3aa: CASSPPPPGGRTEAFF
d_gene: -; v_gene: TRBV30; j_gene: TRBJ2-3; abundance: -; CDR3nt: TGTGCCTGGGGGTACACAGATACGCAGTATTTT; CDR3aa: CAWGYTDTQYF
d_gene: TRBD1; v_gene: TRBV6-6; j_gene: TRBJ1-5; abundance: -; CDR3nt: TGTGCCAGCACATCGGGCAGGGGGCGAGGGCAGCCCCAGCATTTT; CDR3aa: CASTSGRGRGQPQHF
d_gene: -; v_gene: TRBV14; j_gene: TRBJ1-1; abundance: -; CDR3nt: TGTGCCAGCAGCCTACGTACCGGAGTGAACACTGAAGCTTTCTTT; CDR3aa: CASSLRTGVNTEAFF
d_gene: TRBD2; v_gene: TRBV29-1; j_gene: TRBJ2-1; abundance: few; CDR3nt: TGCAGCGTTGTCGGGGGGAACAATGAGCAGTTCTTC; CDR3aa: CSVVGGNNEQFF
d_gene: -; v_gene: TRBV4-1; j_gene: TRBJ1-2; abundance: -; CDR3nt: TGCGCCAGCAGCCAAGGAATGGATGGCTACACCTTC; CDR3aa: CASSQGMDGYTF
d_gene: -; v_gene: TRBV7-9; j_gene: TRBJ2-1; abundance: -; CDR3nt: TGTGCCAGCAGCCTCATCCAGGCTAGTGAGCAGTTCTTC; CDR3aa: CASSLIQASEQFF
d_gene: -; v_gene: TRBV12-5; j_gene: TRBJ2-1; abundance: -; CDR3nt: TGTGCTAGTGGTTTGGTATCCCTCCAGGGAAACGGTGAGCAGTTCTTC; CDR3aa: CASGLVSLQGNGEQFF
d_gene: -; v_gene: TRBV2; j_gene: TRBJ1-4; abundance: few; CDR3nt: TGTGCCAGCACCTGGCATCCGGACGAAAAACTGTTTTTT; CDR3aa: CASTWHPDEKLFF
d_gene: -; v_gene: TRBV19; j_gene: TRBJ1-2; abundance: -; CDR3nt: TGTGCCAGTAGTATAGATGAGGGGCGCGGCTACACCTTC; CDR3aa: CASSIDEGRGYTF
d_gene: -; v_gene: TRBV18; j_gene: TRBJ1-2; abundance: -; CDR3nt: TGTGCCAGCTCACCACCGGGCAGTATCAGTGGCTACACCTTC; CDR3aa: CASSPPGSISGYTF
d_gene: -; v_gene: TRBV18; j_gene: TRBJ1-5; abundance: -; CDR3nt: TGTGCCAGCTCACCCGAGTTGGGTCAGCCCCAGCATTTT; CDR3aa: CASSPELGQPQHF
d_gene: TRBD2; v_gene: TRBV5-1; j_gene: TRBJ2-1; abundance: -; CDR3nt: TGCGCCAGCAGCTCAAATAGCGGGTTTCGCTCCTACAATGAGCAGTTCTTC; CDR3aa: CASSSNSGFRSYNEQFF
d_gene: -; v_gene: TRBV6-1; j_gene: TRBJ1-4; abundance: -; CDR3nt: TGTGCCAGCAGTGAAGGGGGCTCAAGGACTAATGAAAAACTGTTTTTT; CDR3aa: CASSEGGSRTNEKLFF
d_gene: TRBD2; v_gene: TRBV30; j_gene: TRBJ2-3; abundance: -; CDR3nt: TGTGCCTGGAGACCAGCGGGGAGCACAGATACGCAGTATTTT; CDR3aa: CAWRPAGSTDTQYF
d_gene: -; v_gene: TRBV7-3; j_gene: TRBJ1-6; abundance: few; CDR3nt: TGTGCCAGCAGCTTATCCGGGGGAAATTCACCCCTCCACTTT; CDR3aa: CASSLSGGNSPLHF
d_gene: -; v_gene: TRBV27; j_gene: TRBJ2-3; abundance: -; CDR3nt: TGTGCCAGCAGATTCTCACCACCCCAGGGCACAGATACGCAGTATTTT; CDR3aa: CASRFSPPQGTDTQYF
d_gene: -; v_gene: TRBV4-2; j_gene: TRBJ1-2; abundance: few; CDR3nt: TGTGCCAGCAGCCAAGGCGGGCGGGAAGGCTACACCTTC; CDR3aa: CASSQGGREGYTF
d_gene: -; v_gene: TRBV10-2; j_gene: TRBJ1-4; abundance: -; CDR3nt: TGCGCCAGCAGTGGAGGGCAGGCTCAGGAAAAACTGTTTTTT; CDR3aa: CASSGGQAQEKLFF
d_gene: TRBD1; v_gene: TRBV5-1; j_gene: TRBJ1-5; abundance: -; CDR3nt: TGCGCCAGCAGCTCCGAGGGACAGAACAATCAGCCCCAGCATTTT; CDR3aa: CASSSEGQNNQPQHF
d_gene: TRBD1; v_gene: TRBV10-2; j_gene: TRBJ1-2; abundance: few; CDR3nt: TGCGCCAGCAGTGTTGGACAGGGGGCTTCCTATGGCTACACCTTC; CDR3aa: CASSVGQGASYGYTF
d_gene: TRBD1; v_gene: TRBV24-1; j_gene: TRBJ2-1; abundance: -; CDR3nt: TGTGCCACCAGTGATCGGGACAGGGGCACAGGAAATGAGCAGTTCTTC; CDR3aa: CATSDRDRGTGNEQFF
d_gene: TRBD1; v_gene: TRBV5-3; j_gene: TRBJ1-5; abundance: -; CDR3nt: TGTGCCAGAAGCTTTAAGAGACAGGGGGCCGTAGGCGATAGCAATCAGCCCCAGCATTTT; CDR3aa: CARSFKRQGAVGDSNQPQHF
d_gene: -; v_gene: TRBV5-8; j_gene: TRBJ2-2; abundance: -; CDR3nt: TGTGCCAGCAGCGCCGTCGGGGTGGACACCGGGGAGCTGTTTTTT; CDR3aa: CASSAVGVDTGELFF
d_gene: -; v_gene: TRBV11-3; j_gene: TRBJ2-3; abundance: -; CDR3nt: TGTGCCAGCGCCACCGGACTCGCTTCAGATACGCAGTATTTT; CDR3aa: CASATGLASDTQYF
d_gene: -; v_gene: TRBV6-2/TRBV6-3; j_gene: TRBJ1-1; abundance: -; CDR3nt: TGTGCCAGCAGTTTCAGGCCCCAACCGAACACTGAAGCTTTCTTT; CDR3aa: CASSFRPQPNTEAFF
d_gene: -; v_gene: TRBV10-1; j_gene: TRBJ1-1; abundance: -; CDR3nt: TGCGCCAGCAGTGTTGGGCAGGGGAAAGGAACTGAAGCTTTCTTT; CDR3aa: CASSVGQGKGTEAFF
d_gene: TRBD1; v_gene: TRBV18; j_gene: TRBJ1-2; abundance: -; CDR3nt: TGTGCCAGCTCACTGGGGGACAGTAACTATGGCTACACCTTC; CDR3aa: CASSLGDSNYGYTF
d_gene: TRBD2; v_gene: TRBV19; j_gene: TRBJ2-3; abundance: few; CDR3nt: TGTGCCAGTAGTATTCTGTGGGGGGGAGCAGATACGCAGTATTTT; CDR3aa: CASSILWGGADTQYF
d_gene: -; v_gene: TRBV5-6; j_gene: TRBJ2-1; abundance: few; CDR3nt: TGTGCCAGCAGCTTCCTACTTTACAATGAGCAGTTCTTC; CDR3aa: CASSFLLYNEQFF
d_gene: TRBD1; v_gene: TRBV3-1/TRBV3-2; j_gene: TRBJ1-1; abundance: few; CDR3nt: TGTGCCAGCAGCCAAGACAGGGGGCGGAAAGCTTTCTTT; CDR3aa: CASSQDRGRKAFF
d_gene: -; v_gene: TRBV21-1; j_gene: TRBJ1-6; abundance: few; CDR3nt: TGTGCCAGACAGGGTGGCTCACCCCTCCACTTT; CDR3aa: CARQGGSPLHF
d_gene: TRBD2; v_gene: TRBV5-6; j_gene: TRBJ2-2; abundance: -; CDR3nt: TGTGCCAGCAGCACCCTCCGGGGGGCCGGGGAGCTGTTTTTT; CDR3aa: CASSTLRGAGELFF
d_gene: TRBD2; v_gene: TRBV2; j_gene: TRBJ2-5; abundance: -; CDR3nt: TGTGCCAGCAGTGATCGTCTGACTAGCGGGGGGGCTCTGACGGAGACCCAGTACTTC; CDR3aa: CASSDRLTSGGALTETQYF
d_gene: -; v_gene: TRBV6-4; j_gene: TRBJ1-1; abundance: few; CDR3nt: TGTGCCAGCAGTCCTCGGGGCGGGGACACTGAAGCTTTCTTT; CDR3aa: CASSPRGGDTEAFF
d_gene: -; v_gene: TRBV7-2; j_gene: TRBJ1-5; abundance: -; CDR3nt: TGTGCCAGCAGCTCAGATCCTTTCGGCAATCAGCCCCAGCATTTT; CDR3aa: CASSSDPFGNQPQHF
d_gene: -; v_gene: TRBV6-5; j_gene: TRBJ1-1; abundance: few; CDR3nt: TGTGCCAGCAGTTCCTACCTGAACACTGAAGCTTTCTTT; CDR3aa: CASSSYLNTEAFF
d_gene: -; v_gene: TRBV27; j_gene: TRBJ1-1; abundance: once; CDR3nt: TGTGCCAGCAGTCCTTATCTACAGGGACGTAGCACTGAAGCTTTCTTT; CDR3aa: CASSPYLQGRSTEAFF
d_gene: TRBD1; v_gene: TRBV6-4; j_gene: TRBJ1-2; abundance: -; CDR3nt: TGTGCCAGCAGTGACGGACAGGGTGATGGCTACACCTTC; CDR3aa: CASSDGQGDGYTF
d_gene: -; v_gene: TRBV3-1/TRBV3-2; j_gene: TRBJ1-4; abundance: -; CDR3nt: TGTGCCAGCAGCCAGGACCTCACAGTTAGAGTTGAAAAACTGTTTTTT; CDR3aa: CASSQDLTVRVEKLFF
d_gene: -; v_gene: TRBV6-5; j_gene: TRBJ1-5; abundance: -; CDR3nt: TGTGCCAGCAGTTACGATGGGACTCGGCAGCCCCAGCATTTT; CDR3aa: CASSYDGTRQPQHF
d_gene: TRBD1; v_gene: TRBV30; j_gene: TRBJ1-1; abundance: -; CDR3nt: TGTGCTTGCCACCCGGGACAGAGCACTGAAGCTTTCTTT; CDR3aa: CACHPGQSTEAFF
d_gene: -; v_gene: TRBV29-1; j_gene: TRBJ1-1; abundance: -; CDR3nt: TGCAGCGTTGCCATGGTCGGGGGGCTGGTGAACACTGAAGCTTTCTTT; CDR3aa: CSVAMVGGLVNTEAFF